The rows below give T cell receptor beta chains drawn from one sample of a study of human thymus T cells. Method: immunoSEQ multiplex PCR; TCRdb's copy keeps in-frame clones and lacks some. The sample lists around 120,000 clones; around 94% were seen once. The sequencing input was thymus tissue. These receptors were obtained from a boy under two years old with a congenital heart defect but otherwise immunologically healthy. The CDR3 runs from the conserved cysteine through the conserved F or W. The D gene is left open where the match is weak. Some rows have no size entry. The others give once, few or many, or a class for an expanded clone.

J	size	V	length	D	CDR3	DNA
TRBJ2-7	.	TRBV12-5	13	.	CASTQPAGDEQYF	TGTGCTAGTACTCAACCCGCAGGGGACGAGCAGTACTTC
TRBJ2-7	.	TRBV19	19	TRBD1	CASSIDRHNSGTGFHEQYF	TGTGCCAGTAGTATAGATCGCCACAATTCCGGGACAGGTTTCCACGAGCAGTACTTC
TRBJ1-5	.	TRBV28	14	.	CASSFRFSNQPQHF	TGTGCCAGCAGTTTTCGGTTTAGCAATCAGCCCCAGCATTTT
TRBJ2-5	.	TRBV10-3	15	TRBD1	CAISERPTGEETQYF	TGTGCCATCAGTGAGAGGCCTACAGGGGAAGAGACCCAGTACTTC
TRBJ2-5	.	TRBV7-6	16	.	CASSGPSTAPQETQYF	TGTGCCAGCAGCGGCCCCTCGACTGCCCCCCAGGAGACCCAGTACTTC
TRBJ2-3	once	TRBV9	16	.	CASSVVGGGSTDTQYF	TGTGCCAGCAGCGTAGTCGGGGGAGGTAGCACAGATACGCAGTATTTT
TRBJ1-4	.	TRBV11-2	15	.	CASSPRSVPQEKLFF	TGTGCCAGCAGCCCCCGGTCAGTCCCTCAGGAAAAACTGTTTTTT
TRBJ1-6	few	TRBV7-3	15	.	CASSFSGTSFEALHF	TGTGCCAGCAGCTTCTCCGGGACATCATTCGAGGCCCTCCACTTT
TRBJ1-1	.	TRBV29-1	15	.	CSVESALGRNTEAFF	TGCAGCGTTGAAAGCGCATTGGGCCGGAACACTGAAGCTTTCTTT
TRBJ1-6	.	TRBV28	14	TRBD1	CASSLDRENSPLHF	TGTGCCAGCAGTTTAGACAGGGAGAATTCACCCCTCCACTTT
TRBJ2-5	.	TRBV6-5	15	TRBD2	CASSYLSGGRETQYF	TGTGCCAGCAGTTACCTTAGCGGGGGGAGGGAGACCCAGTACTTC
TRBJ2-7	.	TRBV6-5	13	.	CASSEDTSYEQYF	TGTGCCAGCAGTGAAGACACATCCTACGAGCAGTACTTC
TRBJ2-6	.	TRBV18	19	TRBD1	CASSPPRDRDSSGANVLTF	TGTGCCAGCTCACCACCCCGGGACAGGGACTCCTCTGGGGCCAACGTCCTGACTTTC
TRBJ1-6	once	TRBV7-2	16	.	CASSLKGEDGNSPLHF	TGTGCCAGCAGCTTAAAAGGAGAGGATGGGAATTCACCCCTCCACTTT
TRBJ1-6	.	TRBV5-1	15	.	CASSIYDRLNSPLHF	TGCGCCAGCAGTATTTATGACAGGCTGAATTCACCCCTCCACTTT
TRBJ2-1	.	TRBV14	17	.	CASSSRWGVGSYNEQFF	TGTGCCAGCAGTTCGAGATGGGGAGTGGGCTCCTACAATGAGCAGTTCTTC
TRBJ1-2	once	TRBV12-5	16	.	CASANIAPPLDYGYTF	TGTGCTAGTGCCAACATCGCCCCTCCCCTGGACTATGGCTACACCTTC
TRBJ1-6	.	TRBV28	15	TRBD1	CASSSPGQKNSPLHF	TGTGCCAGCAGTTCCCCGGGACAGAAGAATTCACCCCTCCACTTT
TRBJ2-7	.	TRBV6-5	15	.	CASSYGAVSSYEQYF	TGTGCCAGCAGTTACGGCGCCGTAAGCTCCTACGAGCAGTACTTC
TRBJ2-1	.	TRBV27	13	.	CASSLTTEANRFF	TGTGCCAGCAGTTTGACGACTGAAGCTAACCGGTTCTTC
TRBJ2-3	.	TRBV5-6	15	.	CASSLEGEEGDTQYF	TGTGCCAGCAGCTTGGAAGGGGAAGAGGGAGATACGCAGTATTTT
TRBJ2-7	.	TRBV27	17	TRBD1	CASSPGTGYFSSYEQYF	TGTGCCAGCAGCCCCGGGACAGGGTATTTTAGCTCCTACGAGCAGTACTTC
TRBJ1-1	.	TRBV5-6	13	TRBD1	CASSLGQGAMAFF	TGTGCCAGCAGCTTAGGACAGGGGGCAATGGCTTTCTTT
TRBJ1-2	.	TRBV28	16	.	CASSLCTAQPPYGYTF	TGTGCCAGCAGTTTATGCACAGCGCAGCCTCCCTATGGCTACACCTTC
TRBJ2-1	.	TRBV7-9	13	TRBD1	CASSTDRVNEQFF	TGTGCCAGCAGCACGGACAGGGTTAATGAGCAGTTCTTC
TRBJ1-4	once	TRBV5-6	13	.	CASSYSGVEKLFF	TGTGCCAGCAGCTATTCGGGAGTTGAAAAACTGTTTTTT
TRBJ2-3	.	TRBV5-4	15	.	CASSPFGTAADTQYF	TGTGCCAGCAGCCCCTTCGGGACTGCTGCAGATACGCAGTATTTT
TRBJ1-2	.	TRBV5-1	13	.	CASSPRQARPYTF	TGCGCCAGCAGCCCGCGTCAGGCCCGCCCCTACACCTTC
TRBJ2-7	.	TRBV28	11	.	CASRGLYEQYF	TGTGCCAGCAGGGGCCTTTACGAGCAGTACTTC
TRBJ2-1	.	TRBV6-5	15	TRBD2	CASSPSGGAAGEQFF	TGTGCCAGCAGTCCTAGCGGGGGGGCTGCGGGCGAGCAGTTCTTC
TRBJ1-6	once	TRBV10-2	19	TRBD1	CASLPGDGTGGIYNSPLHF	TGCGCCAGCCTCCCCGGGGACGGGACAGGTGGGATCTATAATTCACCCCTCCACTTT
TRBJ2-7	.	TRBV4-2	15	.	CASSQEGTSTYEQYF	TGTGCCAGCAGCCAGGAGGGGACGTCCACCTACGAGCAGTACTTC